This T cell receptor (beta chain) was recovered during a study of blood T cell repertoires in COVID-19. Across the study: Researchers got acute and convalescent COVID-19 samples from the United States, Italy and Spain.

The V end lost 5 bases, the J end lost 6 bases, and 16 bases lay between the germline ends. Germline-derived CDR1 and CDR2 are SGHTA and FQGNSA. The CDR3 extends over 14 amino acids. Method: immunoSEQ multiplex PCR; TCRdb's copy keeps in-frame clones and lacks some. Among about 250,000 clones listed, more than 65% were seen once. V is TRBV7-2 and J is TRBJ1-1, with D possibly matching TRBD1 (6 bases). This TCR was sampled from a woman in her 40s with active or convalescent COVID-19. The specimen sequenced was peripheral blood. DNA of the CDR3: TGTGCCAGCAGCCCTCAGAAGGGGGTCGCTGAAGCTTTCTTT. Protein product: CASSPQKGVAEAFF.